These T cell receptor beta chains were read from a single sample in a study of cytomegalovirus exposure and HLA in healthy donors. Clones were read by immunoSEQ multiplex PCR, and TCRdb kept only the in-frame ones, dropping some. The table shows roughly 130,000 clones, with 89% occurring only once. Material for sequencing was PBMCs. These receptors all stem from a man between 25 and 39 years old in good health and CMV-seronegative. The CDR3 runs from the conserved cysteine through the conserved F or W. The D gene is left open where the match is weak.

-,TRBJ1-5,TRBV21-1,TGTGCCAGCAGCAAATGGGGGCCAGGAGGAAATCAGCCCCAGCATTTT,CASSKWGPGGNQPQHF
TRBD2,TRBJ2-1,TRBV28,TGTGCCAGCAGTTTAGGGGCAGCGGGGGACCATAGGGAGCAGTTCTTC,CASSLGAAGDHREQFF
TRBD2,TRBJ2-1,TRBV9,TGTGCCAGCAGCGTAGGGGGGAGGGATGAGCAGTTCTTC,CASSVGGRDEQFF
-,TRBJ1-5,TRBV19,TGTGCCAGTAGTATGGGAGGGGGAGGTCAGCCCCAGCATTTT,CASSMGGGGQPQHF
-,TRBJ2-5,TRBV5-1,TGCGCGTCCTCGGCCCCCCCTCGGGGGGCGGGGGAGACCCAGTACTTC,CASSAPPRGAGETQYF
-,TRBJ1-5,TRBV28,TGTGCCAGCAGGAATACAGGGTGGCTCGGTCAGCCCCAGCATTTT,CASRNTGWLGQPQHF
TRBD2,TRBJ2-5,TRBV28,TGTGCCAGCAGTTTAATGGCAGCCGGGGGGGAGACCCAGTACTTC,CASSLMAAGGETQYF
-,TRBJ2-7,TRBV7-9,TGTGCCAGCAGCTTTGAAAACCGACGGGTCTACGAGCAGTACTTC,CASSFENRRVYEQYF
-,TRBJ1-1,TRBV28,TGTGCCAGCAGTTTGACAGCTACGAACACTGAAGCTTTCTTT,CASSLTATNTEAFF
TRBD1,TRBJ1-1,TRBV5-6,TGTGCCAGCAGCATCGGGACAGGCTCTGAAGCTTTCTTT,CASSIGTGSEAFF
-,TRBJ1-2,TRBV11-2,TGTGCCAGCAGCTTAGAAGGTTTCAGGGCGGAGTATGGCTACACCTTC,CASSLEGFRAEYGYTF